The 4 T cell receptor beta chains presented below share a single source sample, sequenced in a study of blood T cell repertoires in COVID-19. TCRdb keeps only in-frame clones here, not all; method: immunoSEQ multiplex PCR. The sample comprises approximately 100,000 clones, over 75% of which are singletons, and about an eighth rests with the top ten. The sequencing sample was made of peripheral blood. The source of these receptors is a human donor in a cohort sampled during active or convalescent COVID-19.

This clone was detected a few times. V usage is TRBV28 and J usage is TRBJ1-1, with D perhaps matching TRBD1 (5 bases). The germline gives CDR1 MDHEN, CDR2 SYDVKM. V was shortened by 3 bases and J by 4 bases, with 12 bases between the two germline ends. This CDR3 has 14 amino acids. The CDR3: CASSFLPGGTEAFF. The CDR3 nucleotides are TGTGCCAGCAGTTTTCTTCCCGGGGGCACTGAAGCTTTCTTT.

The chain is built from TRBV3-1 (or the pseudogene TRBV3-2) and TRBJ2-7, with D tentatively TRBD1 (5 bases). CDR1 and CDR2 (germline): LGHDT, YNNKEL (reference sequence). V lost 4 bases and J 2 bases, leaving 6 bases between the germline ends. The CDR3 extends over 12 amino acids. The CDR3: CASSRGPYEQYF. DNA of the CDR3: TGTGCCAGCAGCCGGGGCCCCTACGAGCAGTACTTC.

This chain uses TRBV6-5 with TRBJ1-2; possible D gene TRBD1, 6 bases. This CDR3 has 15 amino acids. The germline V and J ends were trimmed by 6 bases and 1 base, with 15 bases remaining between them. Germline loops: CDR1 MNHEY, CDR2 SVGAGI. Here the CDR3 reads CASSTRTESNYGYTF. The CDR3 DNA reads TGTGCCAGCAGCACTAGGACAGAAAGTAACTATGGCTACACCTTC.

V is TRBV19 and J is TRBJ1-1; TRBD1 matches at 10 bases. This CDR3 comprises 15 residues. V dropped 3 bases and J dropped 8; count of bases not matched to a gene: 9. The germline gives CDR1 LNHDA, CDR2 SQIVND (reference sequence). The CDR3 DNA follows: TGTGCCAGTAGTATCGAACGGGACAGGGGCCCCGAAGCTTTCTTT. It translates to CASSIERDRGPEAFF.